This entry describes one T cell receptor beta chain. Its antigen is unknown. This CDR3 contains 14 residues. Germline CDR1 and CDR2: SGHTS and YDEGEE. The V and J ends lost 8 bases and 9 bases, in that order; junction bases with no gene match: 12. The sample comes from a study of cytomegalovirus exposure and HLA in healthy donors. Study findings and constraints: Researchers catalogued roughly 170 TCR beta chains as cytomegalovirus-associated. A later analysis associated approximately 17,000 TCR beta sequences with HLA alleles at a 0.05 false discovery rate.

In the PCR, 60 Vbeta and 13 Jbeta primers were used. Libraries were prepared by immunoSEQ multiplex PCR; TCRdb keeps only in-frame clonotypes and omits some of them. The sample holds approximately 120,000 clones, about 70% seen once. This clonotype originated in an older woman in good health and CMV-seropositive. The rearrangement uses TRBV5-8 and TRBJ2-1, with 9 bases aligning to TRBD1. The sequencing sample was made of PBMCs. CDR3 DNA sequence: TGTGCCAGTAACCCGGGACAGGGCTTAAGTGAGCAGTTCTTC. It translates to CASNPGQGLSEQFF.